The 29 T cell receptor beta chains presented below share a single source sample, sequenced in a study of cytomegalovirus exposure and HLA in healthy donors. PCR used 60 Vbeta primers and 13 Jbeta primers. Generated by immunoSEQ multiplex PCR, the TCRdb table keeps only in-frame clones and is missing some. The sample comprises 200,000 or so clones, approximately 84% of which are singletons, and approximately 6% rests with the top ten. Material: PBMCs. These receptors all stem from a woman in her 30s in good health and CMV-seropositive.

Concerning this clone itself: Other DNA variants within this sample encode the same CDR3. The chain is built from TRBV5-4 and TRBJ2-7, with D uncertain. The CDR3 is 12 amino acids. V lost 2 bases, J lost 3 bases, and 6 bases lay in between. CDR1 SGHNT and CDR2 YYREEE come from the germline V gene (reference sequence). The CDR3 region has the DNA TGTGCCAGCAGCTTAGACAACTACGAGCAGTACTTC. It yields the protein CASSLDNYEQYF.

The chain has TRBV5-1 and TRBJ2-1; 14 nucleotides agree with TRBD2. The CDR3 has 18 amino acids. Germline V gene data show CDR1 as SGHRS and CDR2 as YFSETQ. After removal of 0 bases from V and 9 bases from J, the junction contained 11 bases not matched to a gene. For the CDR3, the DNA is TGCGCCAGCAGCTTGGCCCGACTAGCGGGAGGGCCGGAGAGTGAGCAGTTCTTC. Translated, it gives CASSLARLAGGPESEQFF.

The chain recombines TRBV28 with TRBJ2-7; a possible D gene is TRBD2 (5 bases). Trimming removed 5 bases from V and 3 bases from J, with 11 bases in between. This CDR3 is built from 13 residues. Germline loops: CDR1 MDHEN, CDR2 SYDVKM. The DNA for the CDR3 is TGTGCCAGCAGTGGCGGCGGGCGCTACGAGCAGTACTTC. It yields the protein CASSGGGRYEQYF.

The chain uses TRBV4-2 and TRBJ1-1; D perhaps matches TRBD1 (6 bases). Trimming removed 1 base at V and 2 bases at J, with 11 bases between. Germline CDR1 is LGHNA and CDR2 is YNFKEQ. The CDR3 has 15 amino acids. The CDR3 DNA is TGTGCCAGCAGCCAAGGTTACAGGGTTAACACTGAAGCTTTCTTT. Its translation: CASSQGYRVNTEAFF.

The chain couples TRBV5-6 to TRBJ1-2, with D perhaps matching TRBD1 (5 bases). The CDR3 loop spans 16 amino acids. Trimming shortened V by 0 bases and J by 5 bases, and 17 bases separated the two germline ends. Germline V gene data show CDR1 as SGHDT and CDR2 as YYEEEE. CDR3: CASSLAGGERLYGYTF. The CDR3 DNA reads TGTGCCAGCAGCTTGGCGGGAGGGGAGCGCTTGTATGGCTACACCTTC.

The chain combines TRBV10-3 with TRBJ2-1, with D unresolved. The CDR3 spans 13 residues. V was trimmed by 5 bases and J by 4 bases, leaving 9 bases between them. CDR1 is ENHRY and CDR2 is SYGVKD in the germline V gene. The CDR3 protein is CAISNLSYNEQFF. CDR3 in DNA: TGTGCCATCAGTAATTTGAGTTACAATGAGCAGTTCTTC.

This clone was detected once. This CDR3 is CASSPVGPNEKLFF. CDR3 in DNA: TGTGCCAGCAGCCCAGTGGGGCCTAATGAAAAACTGTTTTTT. The chain recombines TRBV9 with TRBJ1-4; weak D call: TRBD1 (5 bases). V was shortened by 4 bases and J by 3 bases, with 10 bases between the two germline ends. Germline assignment: CDR1 SGDLS and CDR2 YYNGEE. The CDR3 loop spans 14 amino acids.

The rearrangement joins TRBV4-1 to TRBJ2-7, with a possible D match to TRBD1 (5 bases). V lost 1 base, J lost 2 bases, and 12 bases lay in between. The CDR3 runs 15 residues. CDR1 and CDR2 from the germline V gene are MGHRA and YSYEKL. CDR3 amino acids: CASSQGGDSPYEQYF. The CDR3 coding sequence is TGCGCCAGCAGCCAAGGAGGCGACAGCCCCTACGAGCAGTACTTC.

V is TRBV5-5 and J is TRBJ1-5, with 7 bases fitting TRBD1. Germline V gene data show CDR1 as SGHKS and CDR2 as YYEKEE (reference sequence). The CDR3 spans 17 residues. Losses at the gene ends were 0 bases for V and 5 bases for J; bases not matched to a gene: 11. The CDR3: CASSLGSWATGYQPQHF. The CDR3 coding sequence is TGTGCCAGCAGCTTGGGGTCCTGGGCGACAGGGTATCAGCCCCAGCATTTT.

DNA for the CDR3: TGTGCCAGCAGTTTATCGTCAGGCTACGAGCAGTACTTC. Its protein is CASSLSSGYEQYF. This chain links TRBV27 with TRBJ2-7; the D is unclear. Germline-derived CDR1 and CDR2 are MNHEY and SMNVEV (reference sequence). V was trimmed by 0 bases and J by 3 bases, leaving 6 bases between them. The CDR3 covers 13 residues.

This clone has just one count. This chain connects TRBV5-5 to TRBJ1-2, with 8 bases identical to TRBD1. This CDR3 comprises 13 residues. Unmatched junction bases numbered 1, after V lost 0 bases and J lost 6 bases. Germline V CDR1 and CDR2: SGHKS, YYEKEE (reference sequence). The CDR3 sequence: CASSLGQGNGYTF. The CDR3 coding sequence is TGTGCCAGCAGCTTGGGACAGGGGAATGGCTACACCTTC.

This clone is a singleton in its sample. This chain links TRBV9 with TRBJ2-3; D possibly corresponds to TRBD2 (5 bases). The CDR3 is 15 amino acids. Trimming pared 6 bases from V and 2 bases from J, leaving 16 bases between. The V gene's germline CDR1 is SGDLS and CDR2 YYNGEE. This CDR3 is CASTLGRGLTDTQYF. Written as DNA, the CDR3 is TGTGCCAGCACCCTCGGACGAGGACTCACAGATACGCAGTATTTT.

Ten or more counts support this clone. The CDR3 coding sequence is TGTGCCAGCAACCCGGGACTAGATTTTGGTGAGCAGTTCTTC. Translating gives CASNPGLDFGEQFF. The chain couples TRBV6-1 to TRBJ2-1, with 8 bases that match TRBD2. There are 14 residues in the CDR3. After removal of 7 bases from V and 9 bases from J, the junction contained 11 bases not matched to a gene. Germline V gene data show CDR1 as MNHNS and CDR2 as SASEGT.

In DNA, the CDR3 is TGTGCCAGCAGCACAGACGGGACCCAGTACTTC. Translation: CASSTDGTQYF. The V call is TRBV9, the J call TRBJ2-5; D call uncertain. V gave up 4 bases and J gave up 7 bases, with 8 bases separating them. The CDR3 is made up of 11 amino acids. The germline CDR1 and CDR2 sequences are SGDLS and YYNGEE.

In this sample, this clone turned up a few times. The chain joins TRBV2 to TRBJ2-1, with D possibly TRBD2 on 5 matching bases. Germline V gene data show CDR1 as SNHLY and CDR2 as FYNNEI. The germline V and J ends were trimmed by 11 bases and 14 bases, with 22 bases remaining between them. The CDR3 has 12 residues. The CDR3 loop reads CAPQAARDLEFF. The CDR3 coding sequence is TGTGCCCCCCAGGCCGCACGGGATCTGGAGTTCTTC.

This clone occurred once. V gene TRBV15 combines with J gene TRBJ2-7; 7 bases align to TRBD1. The CDR3 extends over 16 amino acids. V shed 4 bases, J shed 4 bases, and the junction held 13 bases outside the gene matches. CDR1 and CDR2 (germline): LNHNV, YYDKDF (reference sequence). The CDR3 spells CATSNPGQVFSYEQYF. The CDR3 DNA is TGTGCCACCAGCAACCCCGGACAGGTGTTCTCTTACGAGCAGTACTTC.

This rearrangement joins TRBV6-1 to TRBJ1-5; possibly TRBD1 for D (5 bases). V was pared by 8 bases and J by 8 bases, with 10 bases between. Germline CDR1 reads MNHNS; CDR2 reads SASEGT. This CDR3 region has 11 residues. CDR3 nucleotide sequence: TGTGCCAGCGGAATGGACAAGCCCCAGCATTTT. Translated, it gives CASGMDKPQHF.

V is TRBV27 and J is TRBJ1-6, with 9 bases matching TRBD1. Trimming removed 6 bases from V and 9 bases from J; junction bases left unmatched: 9. Germline V gives CDR1 MNHEY, CDR2 SMNVEV (reference sequence). The CDR3 totals 15 residues. DNA of the CDR3: TGTGCCAGCAGCCTCGGGGACAGGGTGGTTTCACCCCTCCACTTT. Protein product: CASSLGDRVVSPLHF.

The rearrangement links TRBV5-1 to TRBJ1-1; 9 nucleotides match TRBD1. There are 15 residues in the CDR3. Germline assignment: CDR1 SGHRS and CDR2 YFSETQ. V gave up 2 bases and J gave up 1 base; unmatched junction bases: 3. The CDR3 spells CASSLQGAGNTEAFF. The CDR3 bases are TGCGCCAGCAGCTTACAGGGGGCTGGGAACACTGAAGCTTTCTTT.

The CDR3 protein is CASSLGLGTRDTGELFF. In nucleotides, the CDR3 is TGTGCCAGCAGCTTAGGCTTGGGTACCAGGGACACCGGGGAGCTGTTTTTT. V and J are TRBV7-8 and TRBJ2-2; a possible D gene is TRBD1 (5 bases). Trimming shortened V by 1 base and J by 3 bases, and 15 bases separated the two germline ends. Per the germline V gene, CDR1 is SGHVS and CDR2 is FQNEAQ. The CDR3 length is 17 residues.

J is TRBJ1-2 and V is TRBV5-1, with 8 bases aligning to TRBD1. Trimming at V came to 0 bases and at J to 8 bases, leaving 6 bases not matched to a gene. There are 14 residues in the CDR3. Germline loops: CDR1 SGHRS, CDR2 YFSETQ. The CDR3 here is CASSLGQGLGGYTF. In DNA form, the CDR3 reads TGCGCCAGCAGCTTGGGACAGGGGTTAGGCGGCTACACCTTC.

This chain joins TRBV15 and TRBJ1-5, with D possibly TRBD1 on 5 matching bases. The CDR3 has 16 amino acids. CDR1 LNHNV and CDR2 YYDKDF come from the germline V gene (reference sequence). Trimming removed 0 bases at V and 7 bases at J, with 16 bases between. The CDR3 protein is CATSRDFSGLDQPQHF. CDR3 sequence (DNA): TGTGCCACCAGCAGAGATTTTTCAGGGCTTGACCAGCCCCAGCATTTT.

This clone showed up just once. This rearrangement joins TRBV6-9 to TRBJ2-7, with 8 bases aligning to TRBD2. In germline, CDR1 is MNHGY, CDR2 SVAAGI. Trimming took 4 bases from V and 6 from J; bases not matched to a gene: 8. The CDR3 spans 14 residues. For the CDR3, the DNA is TGTGCCAGCAGTTCCGGGAGGGCCCCCCCCGAGCAGTACTTC. This encodes CASSSGRAPPEQYF.

The chain recombines TRBV28 with TRBJ1-1, with no clear D. This CDR3 is built from 11 residues. Trimming pared 7 bases from V and 1 base from J, leaving 4 bases between. Germline V gene sequence: CDR1 MDHEN, CDR2 SYDVKM. Here the CDR3 reads CASTGNTEAFF. For the CDR3, the DNA is TGTGCCAGCACGGGGAACACTGAAGCTTTCTTT.

V gene TRBV27 combines with J gene TRBJ2-1, with 15 bases identical to TRBD2. V was clipped by 2 bases and J by 1 base; unmatched bases: 3. This CDR3 has 18 amino acids. The germline V gene has CDR1 MNHEY and CDR2 SMNVEV (reference sequence). CDR3 residues: CASSLGLAGGRSYNEQFF. The DNA of the CDR3 is TGTGCCAGCAGTTTAGGACTAGCGGGAGGGAGGTCCTACAATGAGCAGTTCTTC.

This clone was seen only a few times. The rearrangement uses TRBV6-5 and TRBJ1-1, with TRBD1 as a possible D gene (5 bases). Looked up from germline, CDR1 is MNHEY and CDR2 is SVGAGI. Between the trimmed V and J ends, which lost 0 bases and 0 bases, there was a span of 8 bases. There are 15 residues in the CDR3. CDR3 bases: TGTGCCAGCAGTTACTCCGACAGAATGAACACTGAAGCTTTCTTT. It specifies CASSYSDRMNTEAFF.

The chain uses TRBV9 and TRBJ2-7, with no clear D. Germline-derived CDR1 and CDR2 are SGDLS and YYNGEE. The CDR3 totals 13 residues. Trimming removed 4 bases at V and 3 bases at J, with 11 bases between. The CDR3 spells CASSSDISYEQYF. The CDR3 DNA follows: TGTGCCAGCAGCTCTGACATTAGCTACGAGCAGTACTTC.

The rearrangement links TRBV28 to TRBJ1-2, with a possible D match to TRBD1 (6 bases). The germline V gene has CDR1 MDHEN and CDR2 SYDVKM. The CDR3 contains 14 residues. Trimming cost V 7 bases and J 6 bases, with 18 bases left between them. CDR3 nucleotides: TGTGCCAGCATTGGCACCGGGAGGGGGAATGGCTACACCTTC. It is translated as CASIGTGRGNGYTF.

The rearrangement joins TRBV19 to TRBJ2-1; TRBD2 agrees at 11 bases. The CDR3 has 14 amino acids. The germline V gene encodes CDR1 LNHDA and CDR2 SQIVND (reference sequence). In DNA form, the CDR3 reads TGTGCAACTACTAGCGGGAGCGTACTCAATGAGCAGTTCTTC. Translating it yields CATTSGSVLNEQFF.